This T cell receptor beta chain was identified during a study of T cell responses to AZD1222 COVID-19 vaccine (dated by TCRdb to about 2021). For context, the study as a whole: A total of 233 trial participants underwent TCR sequencing, of whom 207 received two doses of AZD1222 and about 25 received two doses of the MenACWY control vaccine. Trial participants were enrolled by age into 18-55, 56-69 and 70-plus year subgroups, with around 140, 26 and 57 TCR-sequenced participants respectively.

Findings and caveats that apply to the study as a whole: No day 14 peak-response samples were available, so repertoires were characterized only after the peak T cell response. Nearly half of unique spike-specific TCRs reportedly recognized epitopes outside regions mutated in the B.1.351 and B.1.1.7 variants. Vaccine-associated CD4 TCRs spanned the whole spike protein, with dominant responses in regions 160-218 and 743-854. Most participants were white British and females outnumbered males, and the authors suggested that clonal diversity may have been underestimated. After two AZD1222 doses, spike-specific TCR breadth and depth were significantly higher than at day 0 and than in MenACWY recipients. The 56-69-year group was small, and its depth increase did not reach significance, likely because of low power. Conclusions about previously exposed vaccinees are limited because only six or seven AZD1222 recipients were SARS-CoV-2 seropositive at baseline.

The CDR3 runs 15 residues from the cysteine to the phenylalanine. The DNA shown is the 45-base CDR3, in frame from base 1. V lost 6 bases and J lost 7 bases, and the count of bases not matched to a germline gene is 12. Taken from the germline V gene (reference sequence), the CDR1 and CDR2 loops are LNHDA and SQIVND. Taken with the paper, the label for time point translates to: about 28 days (+/-7) after the second vaccine dose. According to the study, the label for this sample's treatment or condition signals: meningococcal conjugate vaccine given as trial control. The vaccinee samples were drawn from two UK trials, COV001 and COV002, one of which was a single-blind randomized controlled phase 2/3 trial testing AZD1222 (ChAdOx1 nCoV-19) in healthy adults. For TCRbeta chain sequencing, PBMC samples were collected from trial participants at day 0 and at day 28 after the second dose. Comments on this clone: The target of this receptor is not known. Nothing much larger sits one base from this clone, and base qualities are not available.

The CDR3 regions of human TCRbeta chains were subjected to immunosequencing. The paper's processing steps were these. TCRs in the repertoires were matched against a reference library of SARS-CoV-2-specific TCRs that had been generated with the MIRA antigen-specificity platform. Breadth was defined as the fraction of unique TCRs that were SARS-CoV-2-associated, and depth was defined as the fraction of total T cells that were SARS-CoV-2-associated. Using the MIRA data, each spike-specific TCR was assigned both to the spike region to which the TCR was reactive and to a CD4 or CD8 class. Log10-transformed breadth and depth values were compared by one-way ANOVA with Sidak's multiple comparisons tests. Imported from immuneACCESS, the table was reduced by TCRdb to in-frame sequences with V and J called. These copies leave out some clones; in studies compared against another copy, an unresolved V gene accounts for under half, and the cause of the remainder is not known. The DNA was the basis for D and trimming; V, J and clone size are from that table. The sample records 200,000 to 250,000 clones, around 94% of which are singletons. The ten largest make up around 1.8% of the sample.

The starting material was peripheral blood, obtained 28 days after the second dose of the MenACWY control vaccine. The TCR sequence derives from an adult who received the MenACWY meningococcal vaccine as a control. Here the chain combines TRBV19 and TRBJ1-3, with 7 bases matching TRBD1. The CDR3 loop reads CASREGQQLRNTIYF. The DNA sequence is as follows: TGTGCCAGTAGAGAGGGACAGCAATTGAGGAACACCATATATTTT. Here the CDR3 is joined to the reference TRBV19 and TRBJ1-3 genes, and the full variable domain is: DGGITQSPKYLFRKEGQNVTLSCEQNLNHDAMYWYRQDPGQGLRLIYYSQIVNDFQKGDIAEGYSVSREKKESFPLTVTSAQKNPTAFYLCASREGQQLRNTIYFGEGSWLTVV.